The 20 T cell receptor beta chains listed next were all sequenced from one sample in a study of T cells after yellow fever vaccination. TCRdb independently ran MiXCR on the 5' RACE reads; one entry per CDR3 protein. The sample has some 69,000 distinct CDR3 sequences; around 5% are singletons. The source material was CD4+ T cells sorted from PBMCs, sampled approximately 16 days after the first yellow fever vaccination. Receptors originate from a man aged 18 to 29 who received the YFV17D yellow fever vaccine.

There are many counts of this clonotype. The gene calls are TRBV20-1 and TRBJ2-5, with D tentatively TRBD1 (5 bases). The CDR3 is made up of 12 amino acids. Trimming took off 4 bases at V and 5 bases at J, with 11 bases between the two ends. Per the germline V gene, CDR1 is DFQATT and CDR2 is SNEGSKA (reference sequence). CDR3 DNA: TGCAGTGCTAAGGGGCCCGGGGAGACCCAGTACTTC. It specifies CSAKGPGETQYF.

This clonotype was counted ten times or more. This chain uses TRBV5-1 with TRBJ2-5; 8 bases map to TRBD1. This CDR3 comprises 13 residues. The germline CDR1 and CDR2 sequences are SGHRS and YFSETQ. The V segment lost 4 bases and the J segment 2 bases; nucleotides outside the gene matches: 1. The CDR3 nucleotides are TGCGCCAGCAGCCGACAGGGGCAAGAGACCCAGTACTTC. Its translation is CASSRQGQETQYF. Filled out from reference TRBV5-1 and TRBJ2-5, the complete variable domain reads KAGVTQTPRYLIKTRGQQVTLSCSPISGHRSVSWYQQTPGQGLQFLFEYFSETQRNKGNFPGRFSGRQFSNSRSEMNVSTLELGDSALYLCASSRQGQETQYFGPGTRLLVL.

This clonotype was seen at least ten times. V and J are TRBV7-2 and TRBJ2-2; 8 bases match TRBD2. CDR1 and CDR2 from the germline V gene are SGHTA and FQGNSA. The ends lost 3 bases at V and 5 bases at J; junction bases unmatched: 2. The CDR3 covers 14 residues. CDR3 DNA: TGTGCCAGCAGCTTTAGCGGGGCGACCGGGGAGCTGTTTTTT. Translating gives CASSFSGATGELFF. Full variable domain (rest looked up from reference TRBV7-2 and TRBJ2-2): GAGVSQSPSNKVTEKGKDVELRCDPISGHTALYWYRQSLGQGLEFLIYFQGNSAPDKSGLPSDRFSAERTGGSVSTLTIQRTQQEDSAVYLCASSFSGATGELFFGEGSRLTVL.

This clonotype was counted at least ten times. This chain connects TRBV5-1 to TRBJ1-5; perhaps TRBD1 as D (5 bases). The CDR3 length is 13 residues. V shed 0 bases and J shed 6 bases, with 7 bases lying between them. Germline V lookup: CDR1 SGHRS, CDR2 YFSETQ. In DNA, the CDR3 is TGCGCCAGCAGCTTGGGGCAGGGTCAGCCCCAGCATTTT. It translates to CASSLGQGQPQHF.

This clonotype was seen at least ten times. The J gene is TRBJ1-1, the V gene TRBV4-2; D is possibly TRBD1 (6 bases). Trimming took off 2 bases at V and 0 bases at J, with 13 bases between the two ends. The CDR3 has 16 amino acids. Germline assignment: CDR1 LGHNA and CDR2 YNFKEQ. DNA of the CDR3: TGTGCCAGCAGCCAAACCCCAGGGGCTATGAACACTGAAGCTTTCTTT. Protein product: CASSQTPGAMNTEAFF.

This clonotype showed up many times. One end of the junction varies from germline; a read error may be responsible. This chain links TRBV5-1 with TRBJ2-2, with 9 bases fitting TRBD1. The CDR3 loop spans 15 amino acids. In germline, CDR1 is SGHRS, CDR2 YFSETQ. CDR3 nucleotides: TGCGACAGCAAGAAACAGGGGGCGCGAAACGGGGAGCTGTTTTTT. This sequence encodes CDSKKQGARNGELFF.

V and J are TRBV5-4 and TRBJ2-2; no reliable D call. Deletions cut 9 bases from V and 1 base from J, with 7 bases between. Germline values: CDR1 SGHNT, CDR2 YYREEE (reference sequence). The CDR3 runs 12 residues. The CDR3 DNA sequence: TGTGCCACCAACAGGAACACCGGGGAGCTGTTTTTT. This sequence encodes CATNRNTGELFF.

This clonotype was counted many times. V and J are TRBV7-2 and TRBJ1-5; no clear D gene. V dropped 1 base and J dropped 7 bases, with 8 bases sitting between them. Germline CDR1 reads SGHTA; CDR2 reads FQGNSA. The CDR3 totals 13 residues. Written as DNA, the CDR3 is TGTGCCAGCAGCTTAGGAGTGGGGCAGCCCCAGCATTTT. Translating it yields CASSLGVGQPQHF.

This clonotype was found many times. The chain links TRBV18 to TRBJ1-3; maybe TRBD1 (5 bases). The V end lost 5 bases, the J end lost 0 bases, and 11 bases lay between the germline ends. Germline V gene lookup returns CDR1 KGHSH and CDR2 LQKENI. The CDR3 covers 15 residues. CDR3 protein: CASSGGRLSGNTIYF. The CDR3 DNA follows: TGTGCCAGCTCAGGGGGACGGCTCTCTGGAAACACCATATATTTT.

This clonotype was observed many times. The chain carries TRBV11-2 and TRBJ1-2, with 7 bases identical to TRBD1. Germline loops: CDR1 SGHAT, CDR2 FQNNGV. CDR3 size: 13 residues. V lost 4 bases, J lost 5 bases, and 4 bases stayed unmatched. The CDR3 nucleotides read TGTGCCAGCAGCTCCGGACAGGATTATGGCTACACCTTC. Translation: CASSSGQDYGYTF.

In its sample, this clonotype was seen many times. V is TRBV24-1 and J is TRBJ2-5, with D hard to call. The germline gives CDR1 KGHDR, CDR2 SFDVKD. V was clipped by 8 bases and J by 0 bases, with 15 bases between them. The CDR3 totals 15 residues. The DNA for the CDR3 is TGTGCCACCACCAACATTGGACCGTACCAAGAGACCCAGTACTTC. It encodes CATTNIGPYQETQYF.

This clonotype was observed a handful of times. The genes are TRBV7-3 and TRBJ2-3; possibly TRBD1 for D (7 bases). Germline lookup yields CDR1 SGHTA and CDR2 FQGTGA. V was cut by 5 bases and J by 0 bases, with 15 bases left in between. The length of the CDR3 is 16 residues. CDR3: CASSPQQGTSTDTQYF. The CDR3 nucleotides are TGTGCCAGCAGCCCCCAACAGGGGACTAGCACAGATACGCAGTATTTT.

This clonotype was detected many times. The V and J genes are TRBV2 and TRBJ2-7; 10 positions match TRBD1. Germline lookup yields CDR1 SNHLY and CDR2 FYNNEI. The CDR3 totals 13 residues. The ends lost 10 bases at V and 6 bases at J; junction bases unmatched: 9. The CDR3 DNA follows: TGTGCCATAATACCCGGGACAGGGGTCGAGCAGTACTTC. This gives the protein CAIIPGTGVEQYF.

The table lists this clonotype with many counts. The CDR3 loop reads CASKTGTLGPYNEQFF. The CDR3 DNA sequence: TGTGCCAGCAAAACGGGGACCCTGGGGCCCTACAATGAGCAGTTCTTC. The rearrangement links TRBV6-1 to TRBJ2-1; D may correspond to TRBD1 or TRBD2 (5 bases each). The germline gives CDR1 MNHNS, CDR2 SASEGT. This CDR3 is built from 16 residues. With 7 bases removed from V and 2 bases from J, the gap between germline ends came to 18 bases.

In its sample, this clonotype was seen many times. This chain uses TRBV7-2 with TRBJ1-6, with D unclear. Trimming left V 3 bases short and J 7 bases short, with 4 bases between. The CDR3 extends over 12 amino acids. From germline, CDR1 is SGHTA and CDR2 FQGNSA. The CDR3 nucleotides are TGTGCCAGCAGCTTGGAGAATTCACCCCTCCACTTT. It codes for CASSLENSPLHF.

At least ten counts were recorded for this clonotype. This chain uses TRBV6-5 with TRBJ1-4, with a tentative D call TRBD1 (5 bases). The germline CDR1 and CDR2 sequences are MNHEY and SVGAGI. V dropped 0 bases and J dropped 3 bases, with 8 bases sitting between them. The CDR3 totals 15 residues. The CDR3 spells CASSYSGGANEKLFF. The CDR3 bases are TGTGCCAGCAGTTACTCGGGGGGGGCTAATGAAAAACTGTTTTTT.

This clonotype was seen many times. The V gene is TRBV14, the J gene TRBJ2-5; D possibly corresponds to TRBD2 (6 bases). The CDR3 sequence is 17 residues long. The germline V and J ends were trimmed by 1 base and 1 base, with 16 bases remaining between them. The germline CDR1 and CDR2 sequences are SGHDN and FVKESK. The CDR3 nucleotides are TGTGCCAGCAGCCAAGCCGGACTCATTAGCGGCCAAGAGACCCAGTACTTC. The encoded protein is CASSQAGLISGQETQYF.

This clonotype was counted ten times or more. The CDR3: CASSSFLGGYSPLHF. CDR3 sequence (DNA): TGTGCCAGCAGCTCCTTTCTGGGCGGGTACTCACCCCTCCACTTT. The chain links TRBV7-9 to TRBJ1-6; no definite D call. This CDR3 is built from 15 residues. Germline assignment: CDR1 SEHNR and CDR2 FQNEAQ (reference sequence). The germline V and J ends were trimmed by 4 bases and 10 bases, with 17 bases remaining between them. Together with reference TRBV7-9 and TRBJ1-6, the CDR3 gives the full variable domain: DTGVSQNPRHKITKRGQNVTFRCDPISEHNRLYWYRQTLGQGPEFLTYFQNEAQLEKSRLLSDRFSAERPKGSFSTLEIQRTEQGDSAMYLCASSSFLGGYSPLHFGNGTRLTVT.

This clonotype was counted many times. CDR3 sequence: CASSQMTTNEKLFF. The DNA of the CDR3 is TGTGCCAGCAGTCAGATGACAACTAATGAAAAACTGTTTTTT. This chain links TRBV12-3 or TRBV12-4 with TRBJ1-4; no clear D gene. V was shortened by 5 bases and J by 0 bases, with 7 bases between the two germline ends. The CDR3 extends over 14 amino acids.

A word on this clonotype: This may stem from a read error, because a much larger clone lies one nucleotide away. The chain uses TRBV7-2 and TRBJ2-5; D remains ambiguous. Trimming shortened V by 2 bases and J by 7 bases, and 14 bases separated the two germline ends. The CDR3 is 14 residues long. Germline V gene sequence: CDR1 SGHTA, CDR2 FQGNSA. The CDR3 DNA reads TGTGCCAGCAGCTTACTAGAGCGATGTGGGACCCAGTACTTC. Translating it yields CASSLLERCGTQYF.